This TCR beta chain was identified in a study of blood T cell repertoires in COVID-19. Adults between roughly 18 and 95 years of age took part from fewer than 30 US areas. Source study methods: Quantification of nucleated cells was approximated via reference gene primer amplification. The repertoire was sequenced with immunoSEQ multiplex PCR; TCRdb's copy has only in-frame clones and lacks some. That table gives V, J and clone size, and the DNA gave D and trimming. The table records hundreds of thousands of clones, approximately 85% of them present only once. CDR1 and CDR2 from the germline V gene are KGHDR and SFDVKD. With 3 bases clipped from V and 1 base from J, the junction kept 7 bases outside the gene matches. The CDR3 is 16 residues long.

Sequencing was carried out using PBMCs or T cells enriched from blood (not recorded which). V gene TRBV24-1 combines with J gene TRBJ1-2; 7 bases fit TRBD1. This sequence originates from a woman in her 40s with acute COVID-19. The DNA for the CDR3 is TGTGCCACCAGTGATGTACGACAGGGAGTTAACTATGGCTACACCTTC. This translates into CATSDVRQGVNYGYTF.